What follows are 16 T cell receptor beta chains derived from one specimen sequenced in a study of blood T cell repertoires in COVID-19. Only in-frame clones appear in the TCRdb table, and some are missing; sequencing was by immunoSEQ multiplex PCR. The sample has approximately 350,000 clones, roughly nine tenths seen once. Sequenced material: PBMCs or T cells enriched from blood (not recorded which). The receptors derive from a young woman who had recovered from COVID-19.

The rearrangement joins TRBV29-1 to TRBJ1-1; D possibly corresponds to TRBD1 (5 bases). The CDR3 is 13 amino acids. Per germline, CDR1 SQVTM and CDR2 ANQGSEA. V lost 2 bases and J lost 0, with 7 bases in between. CDR3 sequence: CSVEKGVNTEAFF. The CDR3 region has the DNA TGCAGCGTTGAAAAAGGGGTGAACACTGAAGCTTTCTTT.

The rearrangement uses TRBV27 and TRBJ1-1, with 8 nucleotides matching TRBD1. Unmatched junction bases numbered 1, after V lost 7 bases and J lost 0 bases. Germline CDR1 reads MNHEY; CDR2 reads SMNVEV (reference sequence). This CDR3 spans 13 amino acids. CDR3 sequence (DNA): TGTGCCAGCATGGGACAGGTGAACACTGAAGCTTTCTTT. It encodes CASMGQVNTEAFF.

The V gene is TRBV9, the J gene TRBJ2-7, with 7 bases that match TRBD1. CDR3 length equals 19 residues. Germline loops: CDR1 SGDLS, CDR2 YYNGEE. V shed 0 bases, J shed 3 bases, and the junction held 18 bases outside the gene matches. The CDR3 DNA reads TGTGCCAGCAGCGTAGGTCCGGGACAGCAGAGAGGTTGGGACTACGAGCAGTACTTC. Its protein product is CASSVGPGQQRGWDYEQYF.

The chain is built from TRBV19 and TRBJ1-5, with unresolved D. This CDR3 is built from 14 residues. V was shortened by 0 bases and J by 6 bases, with 9 bases between the two germline ends. In germline, CDR1 is LNHDA, CDR2 SQIVND (reference sequence). CDR3 nucleotide sequence: TGTGCCAGTAGTATAGATCCTACTATTCAGCCCCAGCATTTT. Its translation is CASSIDPTIQPQHF.

The CDR3 protein is CASSFLGGGSKNIQYF. The CDR3 bases are TGTGCCAGCAGTTTCCTTGGCGGGGGCTCCAAAAACATTCAGTACTTC. The chain has TRBV6-5 and TRBJ2-4; possible D gene TRBD2, 7 bases. V lost 4 bases, J lost 2 bases, and 15 bases lay in between. The CDR3 covers 16 residues. Germline CDR1 and CDR2: MNHEY and SVGAGI.

This clone was detected a few times. The chain carries TRBV7-9 and TRBJ2-7, with 11 bases fitting TRBD2. The CDR3 consists of 16 residues. Germline V gene sequence: CDR1 SEHNR, CDR2 FQNEAQ (reference sequence). With V trimmed by 1 base and J by 5 bases, 7 bases remained unmatched. The CDR3 nucleotides read TGTGCCAGCAGCTTAGTTACTAGCGGGAGAAGCCACGAGCAGTACTTC. Translated, it gives CASSLVTSGRSHEQYF.

The rearrangement links TRBV5-1 to TRBJ1-3; D is possibly TRBD1 (5 bases). The CDR3 extends over 15 amino acids. Germline CDR1 reads SGHRS; CDR2 reads YFSETQ. V was trimmed by 2 bases and J by 1 base, leaving 10 bases between them. The CDR3 bases are TGCGCCAGCAGCTTTGCAGGGCAATCTGGAAACACCATATATTTT. Translating gives CASSFAGQSGNTIYF.

The chain joins TRBV6-5 to TRBJ1-1, with D uncertain. The CDR3 totals 14 residues. Germline V CDR1 and CDR2: MNHEY, SVGAGI. V shed 6 bases and J shed 0 bases, with 11 bases lying between them. The CDR3 nucleotides read TGTGCCAGCAGGGGAGTGAGGATGAACACTGAAGCTTTCTTT. Protein sequence: CASRGVRMNTEAFF.

This chain joins TRBV5-1 and TRBJ1-1; 8 bases are a match to TRBD1. V dropped 2 bases and J dropped 3; count of bases not matched to a gene: 6. Looked up from germline, CDR1 is SGHRS and CDR2 is YFSETQ. CDR3 length equals 15 residues. The DNA for the CDR3 is TGCGCCAGCAGCTTTCAGGGGGCGAGGGACACTGAAGCTTTCTTT. It encodes CASSFQGARDTEAFF.

This clone was seen a handful of times. The rearrangement links TRBV9 to TRBJ1-1, with 9 bases aligning to TRBD1. Germline CDR1 SGDLS, CDR2 YYNGEE. V was clipped by 4 bases and J by 8 bases; unmatched bases: 6. This CDR3 is built from 13 residues. The CDR3, as DNA: TGTGCCAGCAGCACCCTCACAGGGGGCGAAGCTTTCTTT. It codes for CASSTLTGGEAFF.

The chain couples TRBV7-2 to TRBJ1-5; D not resolved. Germline V gives CDR1 SGHTA, CDR2 FQGNSA. The V end lost 5 bases, the J end lost 0 bases, and 14 bases lay between the germline ends. This CDR3 has 16 residues. This CDR3 reads CASSGVSWVSNQPQHF. Here the CDR3 DNA reads TGTGCCAGCAGCGGAGTATCGTGGGTTAGCAATCAGCCCCAGCATTTT.

The gene calls are TRBV28 and TRBJ2-7; TRBD2 might be the D (6 bases). The V gene lost 3 bases and the J gene lost 4 bases, with 16 bases spanning the gap. The CDR3 runs to 15 residues. The germline V gene encodes CDR1 MDHEN and CDR2 SYDVKM. The CDR3 loop reads CASSFVAEGAYEQYF. CDR3 in DNA: TGTGCCAGCAGTTTTGTAGCGGAGGGAGCATACGAGCAGTACTTC.

The chain has TRBV28 and TRBJ2-1, with 8 bases that match TRBD1. CDR3 length equals 18 residues. The germline V gene has CDR1 MDHEN and CDR2 SYDVKM. V gave up 7 bases and J gave up 2 bases; unmatched junction bases: 16. CDR3 loop: CASTLTGVVPRAYNEQFF. The DNA of the CDR3 is TGTGCCAGCACCCTGACAGGGGTCGTCCCCAGGGCCTACAATGAGCAGTTCTTC.

The chain employs TRBV5-1 and TRBJ1-1, with 7 bases that match TRBD1. This CDR3 has 14 residues. V lost 7 bases, J lost 1 base, and 7 bases stayed unmatched. Germline V CDR1 and CDR2: SGHRS, YFSETQ. CDR3 DNA sequence: TGCGCCAGCTTTAGGACAGGTTCGAACACTGAAGCTTTCTTT. This codes for CASFRTGSNTEAFF.

This chain joins TRBV9 and TRBJ2-1; the D gene is possibly TRBD2 (7 bases). The germline V gene encodes CDR1 SGDLS and CDR2 YYNGEE. The CDR3 consists of 14 residues. V was pared by 6 bases and J by 10 bases, with 20 bases between. CDR3 region: CASKTGREGQEQFF. CDR3 DNA: TGTGCCAGCAAAACAGGGAGGGAGGGCCAAGAGCAGTTCTTC.

This chain connects TRBV7-2 to TRBJ1-5; 7 bases agree with TRBD1. Germline V gene data show CDR1 as SGHTA and CDR2 as FQGNSA. The V segment lost 5 bases and the J segment 1 base; nucleotides outside the gene matches: 5. The length of the CDR3 is 15 residues. The CDR3 DNA reads TGTGCCAGCAGCACCAGACAGGGAAGCAATCAGCCCCAGCATTTT. It codes for CASSTRQGSNQPQHF.